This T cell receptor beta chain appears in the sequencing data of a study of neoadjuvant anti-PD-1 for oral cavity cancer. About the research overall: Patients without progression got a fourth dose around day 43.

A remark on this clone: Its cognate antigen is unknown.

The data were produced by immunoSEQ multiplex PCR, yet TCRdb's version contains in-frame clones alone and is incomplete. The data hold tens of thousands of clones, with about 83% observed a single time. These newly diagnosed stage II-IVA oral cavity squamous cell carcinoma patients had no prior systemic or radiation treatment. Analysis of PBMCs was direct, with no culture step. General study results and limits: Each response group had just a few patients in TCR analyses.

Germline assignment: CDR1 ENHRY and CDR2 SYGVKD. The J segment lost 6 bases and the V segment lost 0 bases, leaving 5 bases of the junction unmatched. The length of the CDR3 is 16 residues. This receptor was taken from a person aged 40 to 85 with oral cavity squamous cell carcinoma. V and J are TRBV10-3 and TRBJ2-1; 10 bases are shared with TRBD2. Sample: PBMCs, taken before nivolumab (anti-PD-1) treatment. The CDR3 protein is CAISESLAGSANEQFF. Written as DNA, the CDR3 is TGTGCCATCAGTGAGTCACTAGCGGGAAGTGCCAATGAGCAGTTCTTC.